The 13 T cell receptor beta chains reported below all come from one sample, sequenced in a study of stem cell transplantation in POMP-related autoinflammatory disease. The data were produced by immunoSEQ multiplex PCR, yet TCRdb's version contains in-frame clones alone and is incomplete. The table includes roughly 68,000 clones, just over 90% detected once. Sequenced here: CD4+ T cells from PBMCs, sampled after stem cell transplantation. The receptors stem from a human patient with POMP-related autoinflammation and immune dysregulation (PRAID). A share of the T cells may be of graft donor origin.

The rearrangement links TRBV13 to TRBJ2-1; 10 bases match TRBD1. V trimming: 6 bases; J trimming: 2 bases; junction bases outside the gene matches: 10. This CDR3 has 17 amino acids. Germline V lookup: CDR1 PRHDT, CDR2 FYEKMQ (reference sequence). CDR3 amino acids: CASRLYRDRGPYNEQFF. The CDR3 region has the DNA TGTGCCAGCAGACTGTACCGGGACAGGGGACCCTACAATGAGCAGTTCTTC.

This clone was found a few times. CDR3 in amino acids: CASSLRLAETYEQYF. The DNA for the CDR3 is TGTGCCAGCAGCCTCAGACTAGCGGAGACCTACGAGCAGTACTTC. The rearrangement uses TRBV4-2 and TRBJ2-7, with 9 bases aligning to TRBD2. Germline trimming cut 4 bases from V and 2 bases from J; bases unmatched to any gene: 6. This CDR3 spans 15 amino acids. Germline CDR1 reads LGHNA; CDR2 reads YNFKEQ.

V is TRBV5-1 and J is TRBJ1-2; TRBD1 agrees at 8 bases. The germline CDR1 and CDR2 sequences are SGHRS and YFSETQ. CDR3 length equals 14 residues. V shed 0 bases and J 7 bases; nucleotides not matched to a gene: 5. The CDR3 sequence: CASSLADRAGGYTF. As DNA, the CDR3 is TGCGCCAGCAGCTTGGCGGACAGGGCGGGTGGCTACACCTTC.

This clone was counted only a few times. CDR3 loop: CASRHRDINYGYTF. In DNA form, the CDR3 reads TGCGCCAGCAGGCACCGGGACATCAACTATGGCTACACCTTC. The chain combines TRBV4-1 with TRBJ1-2; a weak D match, TRBD1 (6 bases). CDR3 size: 14 residues. The V end lost 6 bases, the J end lost 2 bases, and 13 bases lay between the germline ends. CDR1 and CDR2 from the germline V gene are MGHRA and YSYEKL.

This rearrangement joins TRBV6-5 to TRBJ2-1, with D possibly being TRBD1 (6 bases). V gave up 7 bases and J gave up 3 bases, with 10 bases separating them. CDR1 is MNHEY and CDR2 is SVGAGI in the germline V gene. The CDR3 extends over 13 amino acids. The CDR3 spells CASTTGYYNEQFF. CDR3 DNA: TGTGCCAGCACAACAGGGTACTACAATGAGCAGTTCTTC.

The chain uses TRBV6-5 and TRBJ2-7; 7 nucleotides line up with TRBD1. Germline CDR1 MNHEY, CDR2 SVGAGI. The CDR3 runs to 14 residues. V lost 4 bases and J lost 4; bases outside the gene matches: 7. The CDR3 DNA reads as TGTGCCAGCAGTTGGGACAGCTATGTTTACGAGCAGTACGTC. It codes for CASSWDSYVYEQYV.

V usage is TRBV6-5 and J usage is TRBJ1-5, with 8 bases fitting TRBD1. The CDR3 is 15 residues long. J gave up 6 bases and V 6 bases, and 10 bases lay outside the gene matches. Per the germline V gene, CDR1 is MNHEY and CDR2 is SVGAGI. CDR3 in amino acids: CASSYPTGEGQPQHF. CDR3 sequence (DNA): TGTGCCAGCAGCTACCCGACAGGGGAGGGTCAGCCCCAGCATTTT.

This clone was observed a single time. V gene TRBV19 combines with J gene TRBJ2-7; the D gene is possibly TRBD2 (5 bases). Trimming pared 5 bases from V and 6 bases from J, leaving 20 bases between. Germline V gene lookup returns CDR1 LNHDA and CDR2 SQIVND (reference sequence). The CDR3 is 15 residues long. CDR3 DNA sequence: TGTGCCAGTAGTCTAAACCTCGGAGGTTTGGTCGAGCAGTACTTC. Protein sequence: CASSLNLGGLVEQYF.

This clone appeared a few times. The CDR3 DNA reads as TGTGCCAGCAGGCACACAGGGGGTGGGACTCTGGCCCTCCACTTT. It yields the protein CASRHTGGGTLALHF. The chain recombines TRBV27 with TRBJ1-6; 8 bases line up with TRBD1. Unmatched junction bases numbered 15, after V lost 6 bases and J lost 14 bases. CDR1 is MNHEY and CDR2 is SMNVEV in the germline V gene (reference sequence). This CDR3 contains 15 residues.

The rearrangement joins TRBV18 to TRBJ1-6; possibly TRBD1 for D (6 bases). Trimming pared 5 bases from V and 9 bases from J, leaving 11 bases between. There are 13 residues in the CDR3. The germline V gene encodes CDR1 KGHSH and CDR2 LQKENI. In DNA form, the CDR3 reads TGTGCCAGCTCATCCAACAGGGCTTCACCCCTCCACTTT. Translating gives CASSSNRASPLHF.

Only one count was recorded for this clone. This CDR3 reads CASRGARTESSYEQYF. The CDR3 DNA follows: TGTGCCAGCAGGGGGGCTAGGACAGAGAGCTCCTACGAGCAGTACTTC. The chain combines TRBV6-6 with TRBJ2-7; tentatively, D is TRBD1 (6 bases). Deletions cut 6 bases from V and 0 bases from J, with 18 bases between. Per the germline V gene, CDR1 is MNHNY and CDR2 is SVGAGI (reference sequence). The CDR3 loop spans 16 amino acids.

This clone has a single count. The genes are TRBV19 and TRBJ1-2; D gene ambiguous. Germline values: CDR1 LNHDA, CDR2 SQIVND (reference sequence). Trimming took 7 bases from V and 0 from J, leaving 18 bases between them. CDR3 size: 16 residues. This CDR3 reads CASIPRADWTNYGYTF. CDR3 nucleotide sequence: TGTGCCAGTATTCCTAGAGCGGACTGGACTAACTATGGCTACACCTTC.

The chain recombines TRBV5-1 with TRBJ2-1, with TRBD2 matching 16 bases. This CDR3 is 16 amino acids long. Germline V gene lookup returns CDR1 SGHRS and CDR2 YFSETQ. J lost 8 bases, V lost 0 bases, and 2 bases had no gene match. CDR3 region: CASSLVGLAGGDEQFF. The CDR3 DNA is TGCGCCAGCAGCTTGGTGGGACTAGCGGGAGGGGATGAGCAGTTCTTC.